The next 32 T cell receptor beta chains were all read from a single sample in a study of preoperative IRX-2 immunotherapy in early breast cancer. Noted treatment: preoperative locoregional IRX-2 cytokine immunotherapy. Using immunoSEQ multiplex PCR, the repertoire was profiled, and TCRdb retains in-frame clones only, with some absent. The profile shows 35,000 to 40,000 clones, 65% to 90% of them singletons. Sample: lymph node tissue, taken after IRX-2 immunotherapy. The receptors come from a human donor with breast cancer.

This chain links TRBV6-8 with TRBJ2-2; TRBD1 matches 7 bases. The CDR3 loop spans 14 amino acids. From germline, CDR1 is MNHGY and CDR2 SAAAGT. After removal of 10 bases from V and 5 bases from J, the junction contained 10 bases not matched to a gene. This chain's CDR3 is CAISWDSNTGELFF. The CDR3 DNA sequence: TGTGCCATCAGCTGGGACAGCAATACCGGGGAGCTGTTTTTT.

The rearrangement uses TRBV19 and TRBJ2-5; 11 positions match TRBD1. Per the germline V gene, CDR1 is LNHDA and CDR2 is SQIVND (reference sequence). Losses at the gene ends were 3 bases for V and 4 bases for J; bases not matched to a gene: 4. This CDR3 comprises 15 residues. The CDR3 reads CASSMGTGGGETQYF. CDR3 bases: TGTGCCAGTAGTATGGGGACAGGGGGGGGAGAGACCCAGTACTTC.

This clone was detected only a few times. The chain employs TRBV6-8 and TRBJ2-7; D is perhaps TRBD1 (6 bases). V was trimmed by 6 bases and J by 4 bases, leaving 16 bases between them. CDR3 length: 14 amino acids. The germline V gene has CDR1 MNHGY and CDR2 SAAAGT. This CDR3 is CASSNDRLRYEQYF. CDR3 DNA: TGTGCCAGCAGCAATGACAGGCTCCGGTACGAGCAGTACTTC.

This chain connects TRBV11-3 to TRBJ2-1; 7 bases line up with TRBD2. Germline values: CDR1 SGHNT, CDR2 YENEEA. This CDR3 comprises 16 residues. With 3 bases clipped from V and 4 bases from J, the junction kept 9 bases outside the gene matches. The CDR3 nucleotides read TGTGCCAGCAGCTTCGGACTAGGGCGGGGTTACAATGAGCAGTTCTTC. Translating it yields CASSFGLGRGYNEQFF.

In this sample, this clone turned up once. The chain recombines TRBV28 with TRBJ2-2; TRBD2 matches at 8 bases. Germline lookup yields CDR1 MDHEN and CDR2 SYDVKM. The CDR3 sequence is 15 residues long. V dropped 6 bases and J dropped 3; count of bases not matched to a gene: 6. CDR3 DNA sequence: TGTGCCAGCAGCCCGGGGGGGGGCTACACCGGGGAGCTGTTTTTT. Translating it yields CASSPGGGYTGELFF.

This clone was detected a few times. The CDR3 here is CASSSRLAGGNEQFF. DNA for the CDR3: TGTGCCAGCAGCTCGAGACTAGCGGGGGGCAATGAGCAGTTCTTC. This sequence joins TRBV11-3 and TRBJ2-1; 13 nucleotides line up with TRBD2. CDR1 and CDR2 from the germline V gene are SGHNT and YENEEA. The CDR3 is 15 amino acids. Trimming at V came to 4 bases and at J to 6 bases, leaving 3 bases not matched to a gene.

This clone was seen only a few times. The V gene is TRBV6-8, the J gene TRBJ1-6; D gene unclear. Germline lookup yields CDR1 MNHGY and CDR2 SAAAGT. The CDR3 extends over 12 amino acids. Trimming stripped 6 bases from V and 7 bases from J, with 7 bases between. The CDR3 DNA reads as TGTGCCAGCAGGACCGCAAATTCACCCCTCCACTTT. It specifies CASRTANSPLHF.

This chain joins TRBV11-3 and TRBJ2-1; D is unresolved. The V and J ends lost 3 bases and 0 bases respectively, with 15 bases between them. CDR1 SGHNT and CDR2 YENEEA come from the germline V gene. This CDR3 region has 17 residues. CDR3 in amino acids: CASSFRPHVSSYNEQFF. CDR3 sequence (DNA): TGTGCCAGCAGCTTCCGGCCGCATGTTAGCTCCTACAATGAGCAGTTCTTC. Variable domain in full (rest from reference TRBV11-3 and TRBJ2-1): EAGVVQSPRYKIIEKKQPVAFWCNPISGHNTLYWYLQNLGQGPELLIRYENEEAVDDSQLPKDRFSAERLKGVDSTLKIQPAELGDSAVYLCASSFRPHVSSYNEQFFGPGTRLTVL.

The chain couples TRBV7-6 to TRBJ2-5, with TRBD2 identical over 10 bases. The CDR3 loop spans 16 amino acids. The ends lost 8 bases at V and 2 bases at J; junction bases unmatched: 11. Germline V lookup: CDR1 SGHVS, CDR2 FNYEAQ. The CDR3 sequence: CASGGRTSGFQETQYF. CDR3 DNA: TGTGCCAGCGGAGGAAGGACTAGCGGATTTCAAGAGACCCAGTACTTC. The whole variable domain, remainder taken from reference TRBV7-6 and TRBJ2-5, is GAGVSQSPRYKVTKRGQDVALRCDPISGHVSLYWYRQALGQGPEFLTYFNYEAQQDKSGLPNDRFSAERPEGSISTLTIQRTEQRDSAMYRCASGGRTSGFQETQYFGPGTRLLVL.

The V and J genes are TRBV11-3 and TRBJ1-5; D possibly corresponds to TRBD1 (5 bases). V was pared by 5 bases and J by 7 bases, with 18 bases between. CDR1 and CDR2 from the germline V gene are SGHNT and YENEEA. This CDR3 has 15 residues. The CDR3 sequence: CASSRGSGSGQPQHF. The DNA of the CDR3 is TGTGCCAGCAGCCGGGGGTCCGGGAGTGGCCAGCCCCAGCATTTT.

This sequence joins TRBV11-3 and TRBJ1-2; 7 positions match TRBD1. The CDR3 extends over 15 amino acids. Germline CDR1 is SGHNT and CDR2 is YENEEA. J lost 0 bases, V lost 0 bases, and 1 base had no gene match. In DNA form, the CDR3 reads TGTGCCAGCAGCTTAGAGGACAGGACTAACTATGGCTACACCTTC. Translating it yields CASSLEDRTNYGYTF.

The genes are TRBV6-8 and TRBJ1-1, with D possibly matching TRBD1 (5 bases). V was trimmed by 5 bases and J by 0 bases, leaving 13 bases between them. Germline CDR1 is MNHGY and CDR2 is SAAAGT. CDR3 size: 15 residues. The CDR3 region is CASSDSGQLNTEAFF. CDR3 in DNA: TGTGCCAGCAGTGATTCGGGGCAGTTGAACACTGAAGCTTTCTTT.

This chain connects TRBV5-1 to TRBJ2-7; no firm D call. V was trimmed by 0 bases and J by 5 bases, leaving 12 bases between them. The CDR3 runs 14 residues. Germline assignment: CDR1 SGHRS and CDR2 YFSETQ. CDR3 bases: TGCGCCAGCAGCTTGGAAAGCCCCCTCGACGAGCAGTACTTC. It is translated as CASSLESPLDEQYF.

This chain links TRBV19 with TRBJ2-2, with a weak D call TRBD2 (7 bases). The germline V and J ends were trimmed by 1 base and 6 bases, with 15 bases remaining between them. In germline, CDR1 is LNHDA, CDR2 SQIVND (reference sequence). This CDR3 has 16 amino acids. CDR3 loop: CASSIAAGAPPGELFF. The CDR3 DNA reads TGTGCCAGTAGTATAGCGGCGGGGGCCCCCCCCGGGGAGCTGTTTTTT.

This chain uses TRBV18 with TRBJ1-1; D unclear. Germline-derived CDR1 and CDR2 are KGHSH and LQKENI. V was cut by 2 bases and J by 4 bases, with 14 bases left in between. The CDR3 sequence is 15 residues long. The CDR3, as DNA: TGTGCCAGCTCACCATCGCTCCAATGGGGCACTGAAGCTTTCTTT. Residues: CASSPSLQWGTEAFF.

The chain employs TRBV19 and TRBJ1-5; possibly TRBD1 for D (6 bases). Between the trimmed V and J ends, which lost 6 bases and 0 bases, there was a span of 9 bases. Germline lookup yields CDR1 LNHDA and CDR2 SQIVND (reference sequence). This CDR3 spans 14 amino acids. CDR3 nucleotide sequence: TGTGCCAGTAGCCAGGGGTCTAGCAATCAGCCCCAGCATTTT. It specifies CASSQGSSNQPQHF.

This chain connects TRBV5-1 to TRBJ2-1, with D tentatively TRBD2 (5 bases). There are 15 residues in the CDR3. Trimming shortened V by 0 bases and J by 2 bases, and 9 bases separated the two germline ends. Germline lookup yields CDR1 SGHRS and CDR2 YFSETQ. The CDR3 here is CASSLALATYNEQFF. The CDR3 coding sequence is TGCGCCAGCAGCTTGGCCCTAGCTACCTACAATGAGCAGTTCTTC.

The chain recombines TRBV28 with TRBJ2-3, with D possibly TRBD2 on 6 matching bases. Germline loops: CDR1 MDHEN, CDR2 SYDVKM. V lost 3 bases to trimming and J lost 2 bases, with 9 bases between them. The CDR3 has 14 residues. The CDR3 nucleotides read TGTGCCAGCAGTTTGCAGCGGGTCACAGATACGCAGTATTTT. Its translation is CASSLQRVTDTQYF. The full variable domain, completed using reference TRBV28 and TRBJ2-3, is DVKVTQSSRYLVKRTGEKVFLECVQDMDHENMFWYRQDPGLGLRLIYFSYDVKMKEKGDIPEGYSVSREKKERFSLILESASTNQTSMYLCASSLQRVTDTQYFGPGTRLTVL.

The V and J genes are TRBV6-8 and TRBJ2-7; D gene uncertain. The CDR3 extends over 13 amino acids. Germline values: CDR1 MNHGY, CDR2 SAAAGT. V shed 2 bases and J shed 1 base, with 6 bases lying between them. CDR3 amino acids: CASSYVTSYEQYF. The CDR3 DNA follows: TGTGCCAGCAGTTACGTCACTTCCTACGAGCAGTACTTC.

The chain links TRBV23-1 to TRBJ1-2; the D is unclear. TRBV23-1 is an ORF for which the function is uncertain. The CDR3 length is 19 residues. Trimming took off 6 bases at V and 6 bases at J, with 32 bases between the two ends. The CDR3 loop reads CASSQDLNGVASSSNGYTF. The CDR3 nucleotides read TGCGCCAGCAGCCAAGATCTCAACGGGGTGGCGAGTTCATCCAATGGCTACACCTTC.

The J gene is TRBJ2-7, the V gene TRBV11-3, with D possibly TRBD1 on 5 matching bases. This CDR3 is 16 amino acids long. Germline loops: CDR1 SGHNT, CDR2 YENEEA. The germline V and J ends were trimmed by 3 bases and 1 base, with 16 bases remaining between them. CDR3 residues: CASSLGQDVISYEQYF. For the CDR3, the DNA is TGTGCCAGCAGCTTGGGGCAGGACGTTATTTCCTACGAGCAGTACTTC.

V gene TRBV18 combines with J gene TRBJ2-7, with TRBD1 matching 7 bases. The CDR3 has 15 amino acids. The trim removed 3 bases at V and 0 bases at J, leaving 5 bases unmatched. Germline CDR1 reads KGHSH; CDR2 reads LQKENI. CDR3: CASSPGTVISYEQYF. In DNA form, the CDR3 reads TGTGCCAGCTCACCTGGGACAGTGATCTCCTACGAGCAGTACTTC.

The chain joins TRBV19 to TRBJ2-7, with 8 bases matching TRBD1. The CDR3 has 15 amino acids. CDR1 LNHDA and CDR2 SQIVND come from the germline V gene (reference sequence). After removal of 4 bases from V and 4 bases from J, the junction contained 9 bases not matched to a gene. The CDR3 coding sequence is TGTGCCAGTAGTAGATTCCGGGACAGGCATTACGAGCAGTACTTC. As protein: CASSRFRDRHYEQYF.

The chain has TRBV19 and TRBJ1-5; D is unclear. Trimming took off 6 bases at V and 0 bases at J, with 24 bases between the two ends. This CDR3 is built from 19 residues. Germline CDR1 is LNHDA and CDR2 is SQIVND (reference sequence). CDR3 residues: CASSDGVGVRFNSNQPQHF. DNA for the CDR3: TGTGCCAGTAGCGACGGAGTCGGAGTCAGGTTTAATAGCAATCAGCCCCAGCATTTT. Combining the CDR3 with reference TRBV19 and TRBJ1-5 gives the whole variable domain DGGITQSPKYLFRKEGQNVTLSCEQNLNHDAMYWYRQDPGQGLRLIYYSQIVNDFQKGDIAEGYSVSREKKESFPLTVTSAQKNPTAFYLCASSDGVGVRFNSNQPQHFGDGTRLSIL.

As DNA, the CDR3 is TGCGCCAGCAGCCAAGATCGGTTCTCTGTGAACACTGAAGCTTTCTTT. Amino acids: CASSQDRFSVNTEAFF. V is TRBV23-1 and J is TRBJ1-1, with unresolved D. TRBV23-1 is an ORF, and what it does is uncertain. The CDR3 length is 16 residues. V was trimmed by 6 bases and J by 0 bases, leaving 17 bases between them.

The chain carries TRBV5-1 and TRBJ2-7; 7 bases align to TRBD1. CDR3 length: 14 residues. Germline V gene data show CDR1 as SGHRS and CDR2 as YFSETQ. J gave up 3 bases and V 4 bases, and 7 bases lay outside the gene matches. In DNA form, the CDR3 reads TGCGCCAGCAGCGGGAAAGACAGGGTCTACGAGCAGTACTTC. It codes for CASSGKDRVYEQYF.

The genes are TRBV19 and TRBJ2-2; 8 bases agree with TRBD1. The CDR3 extends over 16 amino acids. V lost 4 bases, J lost 1 base, and 5 bases stayed unmatched. The germline V gene has CDR1 LNHDA and CDR2 SQIVND (reference sequence). The CDR3 loop reads CASSTRTGWNTGELFF. In DNA form, the CDR3 reads TGTGCCAGTAGTACCCGGACAGGGTGGAACACCGGGGAGCTGTTTTTT.

V is TRBV5-1 and J is TRBJ2-5, with a possible D match to TRBD2 (5 bases). There are 15 residues in the CDR3. Trimming cost V 1 base and J 1 base, with 11 bases left between them. Germline V gene lookup returns CDR1 SGHRS and CDR2 YFSETQ. CDR3 DNA sequence: TGCGCCAGCAGCTTGCACCCGGGATTCCAAGAGACCCAGTACTTC. Translated: CASSLHPGFQETQYF.

This clone came up a few times. This sequence joins TRBV11-3 and TRBJ1-1, with D possibly being TRBD1 (5 bases). The V gene lost 1 base and the J gene lost 0 bases, with 9 bases spanning the gap. CDR3 length equals 15 residues. Germline CDR1 SGHNT, CDR2 YENEEA. The CDR3 region has the DNA TGTGCCAGCAGCTTAGTCTCAGGGATGAACACTGAAGCTTTCTTT. Its protein product is CASSLVSGMNTEAFF.

In the case of this clone: At one of its ends the junction is not consistent with the germline gene, which may arise from a read error. The chain uses TRBV6-8 and TRBJ2-2; D not resolved. The CDR3 loop spans 15 amino acids. Per germline, CDR1 MNHGY and CDR2 SAAAGT. The CDR3 DNA is TGTGCCAGCAGTGACTCCCCACAGAACACCGGGGAGCTGTTTTTT. Its translation is CASSDSPQNTGELFF.

This clone has only a few counts. The genes are TRBV11-3 and TRBJ1-2; D is possibly TRBD1 (6 bases). The CDR3 covers 14 residues. Trimming shortened V by 3 bases and J by 5 bases, and 13 bases separated the two germline ends. The germline V gene encodes CDR1 SGHNT and CDR2 YENEEA. CDR3 amino acids: CASSLIGQGYGYTF. The CDR3 DNA is TGTGCCAGCAGCTTGATTGGCCAGGGGTATGGCTACACCTTC.

V and J are TRBV11-3 and TRBJ2-3; TRBD2 matches at 13 bases. This CDR3 has 19 amino acids. V trimming: 5 bases; J trimming: 0 bases; junction bases outside the gene matches: 11. Germline V gene sequence: CDR1 SGHNT, CDR2 YENEEA. CDR3 in DNA: TGTGCCAGCAGCCCAGGACTAGCGGGGGCTCTAACTAGCACAGATACGCAGTATTTT. As protein: CASSPGLAGALTSTDTQYF.